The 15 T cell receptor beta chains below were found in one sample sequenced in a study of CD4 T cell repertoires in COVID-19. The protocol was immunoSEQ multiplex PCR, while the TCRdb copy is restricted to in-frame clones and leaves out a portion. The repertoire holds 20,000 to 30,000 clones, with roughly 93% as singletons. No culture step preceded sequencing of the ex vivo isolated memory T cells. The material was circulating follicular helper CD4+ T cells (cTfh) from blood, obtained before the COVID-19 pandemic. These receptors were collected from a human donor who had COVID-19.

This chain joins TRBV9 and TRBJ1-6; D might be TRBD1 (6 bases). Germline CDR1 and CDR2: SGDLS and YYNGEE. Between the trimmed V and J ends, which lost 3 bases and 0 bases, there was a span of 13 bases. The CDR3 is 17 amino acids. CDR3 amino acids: CASSGGTPSSYNSPLHF. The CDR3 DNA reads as TGTGCCAGCAGCGGGGGGACACCGAGCTCCTATAATTCACCCCTCCACTTT.

The CDR3 DNA is TGTGCCAGCAGCCCGGGGTCAACTAATGAAAAACTGTTTTTT. Its translation: CASSPGSTNEKLFF. The J gene is TRBJ1-4, the V gene TRBV5-4, with D unresolved. Germline V gene sequence: CDR1 SGHNT, CDR2 YYREEE (reference sequence). Deletions cut 4 bases from V and 0 bases from J, with 7 bases between. This CDR3 region has 14 residues.

CDR3 loop: CASSFSGSRDTGELFF. The CDR3 DNA reads as TGCGCCAGCAGCTTTAGCGGGAGTAGAGACACCGGGGAGCTGTTTTTT. The chain links TRBV5-1 to TRBJ2-2; 9 bases align to TRBD2. The V gene end was trimmed by 2 bases and the J gene end by 3 bases; junction bases not matched to a gene: 5. The CDR3 length is 16 residues. Germline V gene data show CDR1 as SGHRS and CDR2 as YFSETQ.

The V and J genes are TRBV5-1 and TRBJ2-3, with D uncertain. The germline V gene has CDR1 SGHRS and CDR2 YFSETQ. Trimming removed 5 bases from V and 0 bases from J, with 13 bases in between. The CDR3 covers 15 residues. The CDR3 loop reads CASSSQSFSTDTQYF. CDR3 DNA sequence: TGCGCCAGCAGTAGCCAGAGCTTTAGCACAGATACGCAGTATTTT.

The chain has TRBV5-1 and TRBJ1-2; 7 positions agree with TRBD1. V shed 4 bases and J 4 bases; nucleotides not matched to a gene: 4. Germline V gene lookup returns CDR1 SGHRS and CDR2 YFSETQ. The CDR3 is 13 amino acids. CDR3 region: CASSPTGFYGYTF. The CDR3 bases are TGCGCCAGCAGCCCGACAGGGTTCTATGGCTACACCTTC.

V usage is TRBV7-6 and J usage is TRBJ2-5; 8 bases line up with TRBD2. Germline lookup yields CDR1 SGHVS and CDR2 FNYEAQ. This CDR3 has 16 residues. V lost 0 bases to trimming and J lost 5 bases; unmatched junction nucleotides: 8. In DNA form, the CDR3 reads TGTGCCAGCAGCTTAGCTAGCGGGGCAACTGTGGAGACCCAGTACTTC. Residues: CASSLASGATVETQYF. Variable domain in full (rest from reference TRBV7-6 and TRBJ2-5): GAGVSQSPRYKVTKRGQDVALRCDPISGHVSLYWYRQALGQGPEFLTYFNYEAQQDKSGLPNDRFSAERPEGSISTLTIQRTEQRDSAMYRCASSLASGATVETQYFGPGTRLLVL.

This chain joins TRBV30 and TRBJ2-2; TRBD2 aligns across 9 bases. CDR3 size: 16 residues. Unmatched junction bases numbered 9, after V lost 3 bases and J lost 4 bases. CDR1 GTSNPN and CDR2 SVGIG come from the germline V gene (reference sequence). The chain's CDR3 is CAWRGRGGRATGELFF. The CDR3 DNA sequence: TGTGCCTGGAGGGGCCGGGGCGGGAGGGCCACCGGGGAGCTGTTTTTT. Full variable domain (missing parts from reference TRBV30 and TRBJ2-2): SQTIHQWPATLVQPVGSPLSLECTVEGTSNPNLYWYRQAAGRGLQLLFYSVGIGQISSEVPQNLSASRPQDRQFILSSKKLLLSDSGFYLCAWRGRGGRATGELFFGEGSRLTVL.

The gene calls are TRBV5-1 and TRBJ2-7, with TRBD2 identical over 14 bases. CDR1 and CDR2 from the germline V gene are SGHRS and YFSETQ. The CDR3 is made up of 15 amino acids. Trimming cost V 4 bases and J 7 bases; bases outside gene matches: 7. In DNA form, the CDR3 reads TGCGCCAGCAGCCTGACTAGCGGGGGGGCGCGAGAGCAGTACTTC. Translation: CASSLTSGGAREQYF.

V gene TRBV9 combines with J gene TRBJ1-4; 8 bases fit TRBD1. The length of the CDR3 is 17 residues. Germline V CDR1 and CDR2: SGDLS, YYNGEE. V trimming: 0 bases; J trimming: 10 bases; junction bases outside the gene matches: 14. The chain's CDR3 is CASSVVVSRTGWSKLFF. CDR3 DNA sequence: TGTGCCAGCAGCGTAGTGGTGAGTAGGACAGGGTGGTCAAAACTGTTTTTT.

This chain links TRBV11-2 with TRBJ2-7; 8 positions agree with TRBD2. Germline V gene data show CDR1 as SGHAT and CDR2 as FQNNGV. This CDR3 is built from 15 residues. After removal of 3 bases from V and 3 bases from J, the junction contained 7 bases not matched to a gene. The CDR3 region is CASSFSGGGGYEQYF. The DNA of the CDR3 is TGTGCCAGCAGCTTTTCGGGGGGGGGAGGCTACGAGCAGTACTTC.

The CDR3 loop reads CASSEQGDYYGYTF. CDR3 DNA: TGTGCCAGTAGTGAACAGGGGGATTACTATGGCTACACCTTC. The rearrangement joins TRBV19 to TRBJ1-2, with TRBD1 matching 8 bases. Germline V gene sequence: CDR1 LNHDA, CDR2 SQIVND (reference sequence). After removal of 5 bases from V and 3 bases from J, the junction contained 5 bases not matched to a gene. The CDR3 has 14 amino acids.

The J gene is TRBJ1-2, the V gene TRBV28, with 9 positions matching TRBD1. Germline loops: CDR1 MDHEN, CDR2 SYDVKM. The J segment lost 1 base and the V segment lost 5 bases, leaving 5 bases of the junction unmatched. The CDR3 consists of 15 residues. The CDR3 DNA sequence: TGTGCCAGCAGTACCCGACAGGGGGGTAACTATGGCTACACCTTC. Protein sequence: CASSTRQGGNYGYTF.

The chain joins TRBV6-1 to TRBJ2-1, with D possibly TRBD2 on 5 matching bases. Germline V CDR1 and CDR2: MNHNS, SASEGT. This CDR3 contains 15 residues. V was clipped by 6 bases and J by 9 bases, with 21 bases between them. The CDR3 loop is CASRTAGSAVGEQFF. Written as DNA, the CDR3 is TGTGCCAGCAGGACTGCAGGCTCAGCGGTAGGTGAGCAGTTCTTC.

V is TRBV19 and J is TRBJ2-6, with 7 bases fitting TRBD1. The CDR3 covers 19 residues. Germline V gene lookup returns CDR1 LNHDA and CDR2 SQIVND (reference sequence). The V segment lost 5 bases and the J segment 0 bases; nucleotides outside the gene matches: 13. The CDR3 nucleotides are TGTGCCAGTAGTCCCCGAGGGCAGGGGGTGGTCTCTGGGGCCAACGTCCTGACTTTC. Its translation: CASSPRGQGVVSGANVLTF.

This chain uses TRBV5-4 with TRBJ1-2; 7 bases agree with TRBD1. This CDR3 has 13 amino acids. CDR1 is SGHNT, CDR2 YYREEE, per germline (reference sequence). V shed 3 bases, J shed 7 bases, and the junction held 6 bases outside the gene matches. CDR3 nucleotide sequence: TGTGCCAGCAGCTATGGACAGGAAGGTGGCTACACCTTC. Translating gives CASSYGQEGGYTF.